Following are 23 T cell receptor beta chains from one sample sequenced in a study of metastatic and nonmetastatic thyroid tumors. TCRdb re-called the PCR reads through MiXCR. The top ten hold 5.5% to 6.5% of the sample, which has approximately 21,000 clones, 25% to 30% seen once. Every patient underwent thyroid surgery untreated. Sequencing used blood. These receptors all come from a female donor with papillary thyroid cancer or a benign thyroid nodule (not recorded which). Some clones in this sample may be carry-over from other donors' samples.

This clone was counted ten times or more. The chain recombines TRBV7-9 with TRBJ2-7; 7 bases agree with TRBD1. The CDR3 covers 14 residues. Germline CDR1 and CDR2: SEHNR and FQNEAQ (reference sequence). V gave up 3 bases and J gave up 5 bases; unmatched junction bases: 7. In nucleotides, the CDR3 is TGTGCCAGCAGCTTTCTCACAGGGGCTAACGAGCAGTACTTC. Protein sequence: CASSFLTGANEQYF.

V gene TRBV14 combines with J gene TRBJ2-1; D is unclear. Germline CDR1 reads SGHDN; CDR2 reads FVKESK. The CDR3 has 15 amino acids. With 2 bases removed from V and 6 bases from J, the gap between germline ends came to 14 bases. The CDR3 region is CASSQIPPIANEQFF. The DNA for the CDR3 is TGTGCCAGCAGCCAAATCCCACCGATAGCCAATGAGCAGTTCTTC.

Here the CDR3 DNA reads TGTGCCAGCAGTGAAGCGGGAGGGCCGAGAGATACGCAGTATTTT. This translates into CASSEAGGPRDTQYF. V and J are TRBV6-1 and TRBJ2-3, with TRBD2 matching over 7 bases. The germline V gene has CDR1 MNHNS and CDR2 SASEGT. V was clipped by 0 bases and J by 5 bases; unmatched bases: 5. The CDR3 extends over 15 amino acids.

This clone turned up a few times. The V gene is TRBV6-1, the J gene TRBJ2-2; D remains unclear. V lost 2 bases and J 3 bases, leaving 7 bases between the germline ends. The germline CDR1 and CDR2 sequences are MNHNS and SASEGT. The CDR3 runs to 14 residues. The CDR3 protein is CASSESRDTGELFF. The CDR3 nucleotides read TGTGCCAGCAGTGAATCCCGGGACACCGGGGAGCTGTTTTTT.

Turning to this clone: An end of the junction differs from the germline gene, which may be a read error. The V call is TRBV11-2, the J call TRBJ1-1; TRBD1 aligns across 7 bases. This CDR3 comprises 16 residues. The germline CDR1 and CDR2 sequences are SGHAT and FQNNGV. The CDR3, as DNA: TGTACCAGCAGCTTAGGTGCGACCGTCAGGGGGACTGAAGCTTTCTTT. Its protein product is CTSSLGATVRGTEAFF.

In its sample, this clone is medium-sized. This chain links TRBV6-1 with TRBJ1-1; D is possibly TRBD1 (5 bases). V lost 11 bases and J lost 3, with 13 bases in between. The CDR3 consists of 12 residues. Germline V CDR1 and CDR2: MNHNS, SASEGT. This CDR3 is CAPTGLDTEAFF. In DNA, the CDR3 is TGTGCCCCCACAGGTTTGGACACTGAAGCTTTCTTT.

This rearrangement joins TRBV20-1 to TRBJ2-1; 12 bases are a match to TRBD2. The V and J ends lost 3 bases and 0 bases, in that order; junction bases with no gene match: 6. The CDR3 loop spans 17 amino acids. CDR1 is DFQATT, CDR2 SNEGSKA, per germline (reference sequence). CDR3 DNA: TGCAGTGCTAGCGCTAGCGGGAGGGCAGGCTCCTACAATGAGCAGTTCTTC. Translated, it gives CSASASGRAGSYNEQFF.

This clone was observed many times. The CDR3: CADLPAGAMNTEAFF. For the CDR3, the DNA is TGTGCCGATCTACCGGCAGGGGCCATGAACACTGAAGCTTTCTTT. The chain uses TRBV5-4 and TRBJ1-1; tentative D call: TRBD1 (6 bases). V dropped 10 bases and J dropped 0 bases, with 19 bases sitting between them. In germline, CDR1 is SGHNT, CDR2 YYREEE (reference sequence). The CDR3 spans 15 residues.

V is TRBV6-4 and J is TRBJ1-1, with D maybe TRBD1 (5 bases). CDR3 length: 15 amino acids. The V and J ends lost 3 bases and 3 bases respectively, with 14 bases between them. Germline CDR1 and CDR2: MRHNA and SNTAGT. Written as DNA, the CDR3 is TGTGCCAGCAGTGAAACGTGGGGGTATGACACTGAAGCTTTCTTT. Translated: CASSETWGYDTEAFF.

The genes are TRBV5-1 and TRBJ1-2; D call uncertain. This CDR3 is built from 14 residues. V was pared by 0 bases and J by 2 bases, with 8 bases between. Germline V gene data show CDR1 as SGHRS and CDR2 as YFSETQ. The CDR3 protein is CASSLGGRNYGYTF. The DNA of the CDR3 is TGCGCCAGCAGCTTGGGCGGCAGGAACTATGGCTACACCTTC.

This clone was seen only a few times. This chain connects TRBV6-1 to TRBJ2-7; TRBD2 aligns across 10 bases. Germline CDR1 reads MNHNS; CDR2 reads SASEGT. Trimming cost V 6 bases and J 2 bases; bases outside gene matches: 7. This CDR3 contains 15 residues. Written as DNA, the CDR3 is TGTGCCAGCAGCAAAGGTCTAGCGGGAGCCTACGAGCAGTACTTC. It encodes CASSKGLAGAYEQYF.

This clone was recorded at least ten times. The chain combines TRBV7-3 with TRBJ1-1, with D possibly being TRBD1 (6 bases). With 5 bases removed from V and 4 bases from J, the gap between germline ends came to 11 bases. Germline assignment: CDR1 SGHTA and CDR2 FQGTGA. The CDR3 has 13 amino acids. The CDR3 loop is CASSARGGTEAFF. DNA for the CDR3: TGTGCCAGCAGCGCGCGAGGGGGCACTGAAGCTTTCTTT.

The V gene is TRBV11-2, the J gene TRBJ2-2; TRBD1 matches at 9 bases. Germline V gives CDR1 SGHAT, CDR2 FQNNGV. The J segment lost 6 bases and the V segment lost 5 bases, leaving 4 bases of the junction unmatched. CDR3 length equals 14 residues. CDR3 in DNA: TGTGCCAGCAGCCCTCGACAGGGGGCCGGGGAGCTGTTTTTT. Its protein product is CASSPRQGAGELFF.

Ten or more counts support this clone. The rearrangement uses TRBV5-1 and TRBJ1-1; 7 bases fit TRBD1. Trimming cost V 2 bases and J 3 bases; bases outside gene matches: 13. CDR3 length equals 17 residues. CDR1 and CDR2 from the germline V gene are SGHRS and YFSETQ. CDR3 in amino acids: CASSFHYRGSWDTEAFF. The CDR3 region has the DNA TGCGCCAGCAGCTTTCATTACAGGGGCAGTTGGGACACTGAAGCTTTCTTT.

By share of the sample, this clone is medium-sized. The chain has TRBV19 and TRBJ1-1; D is unclear. CDR3 length: 13 amino acids. CDR1 is LNHDA, CDR2 SQIVND, per germline (reference sequence). Trimming removed 6 bases at V and 1 base at J, with 9 bases between. In nucleotides, the CDR3 is TGTGCCAGTAGAAGGACCGAGAACACTGAAGCTTTCTTT. Its protein is CASRRTENTEAFF.

This clone has at least ten counts. The chain has TRBV18 and TRBJ1-4; D gene unclear. The CDR3 has 15 amino acids. V was pared by 5 bases and J by 0 bases, with 10 bases between. Germline-derived CDR1 and CDR2 are KGHSH and LQKENI. The CDR3 DNA follows: TGTGCCAGCTCATCTCAGGCCTCAACTAATGAAAAACTGTTTTTT. Residues: CASSSQASTNEKLFF.

V and J are TRBV19 and TRBJ1-5, with unresolved D. Per the germline V gene, CDR1 is LNHDA and CDR2 is SQIVND (reference sequence). This CDR3 comprises 14 residues. V was clipped by 3 bases and J by 8 bases, with 14 bases between them. The CDR3: CASSIFDFNKPQHF. The CDR3 coding sequence is TGTGCCAGTAGTATTTTCGACTTTAATAAGCCCCAGCATTTT. The full variable domain, its missing parts supplied by reference TRBV19 and TRBJ1-5, is DGGITQSPKYLFRKEGQNVTLSCEQNLNHDAMYWYRQDPGQGLRLIYYSQIVNDFQKGDIAEGYSVSREKKESFPLTVTSAQKNPTAFYLCASSIFDFNKPQHFGDGTRLSIL.

The chain links TRBV19 to TRBJ2-7; 10 bases line up with TRBD2. The CDR3 is 13 residues long. Trimming at V came to 7 bases and at J to 9 bases, leaving 9 bases not matched to a gene. The germline V gene encodes CDR1 LNHDA and CDR2 SQIVND (reference sequence). Written as DNA, the CDR3 is TGTGCCAGTATCGCCGGGACTAGCGACACGCAGTACTTC. Protein product: CASIAGTSDTQYF.

This clone was counted a few times. V is TRBV10-1 and J is TRBJ2-3, with D uncertain. Trimming pared 7 bases from V and 2 bases from J, leaving 13 bases between. Germline lookup yields CDR1 WNHNN and CDR2 SYGVQD (reference sequence). The CDR3 extends over 14 amino acids. The CDR3 sequence is CASTRTPTTDTQYF. CDR3 DNA: TGCGCCAGCACCCGGACCCCGACCACAGATACGCAGTATTTT.

This sequence joins TRBV20-1 and TRBJ2-1; TRBD2 agrees at 13 bases. Trimming took 0 bases from V and 2 from J; bases not matched to a gene: 7. Germline CDR1 is DFQATT and CDR2 is SNEGSKA (reference sequence). The CDR3 extends over 18 amino acids. This CDR3 is CSARDPTSGRGTYNEQFF. The CDR3 DNA sequence: TGCAGTGCTAGAGATCCTACTAGCGGGAGGGGGACCTACAATGAGCAGTTCTTC.

The rearrangement joins TRBV11-1 to TRBJ2-5, with D unclear. Germline CDR1 SGHAT, CDR2 FQDESV (reference sequence). This CDR3 is 14 amino acids long. Trimming removed 0 bases from V and 1 base from J, with 6 bases in between. CDR3 sequence: CASSLAVSQETQYF. Here the CDR3 DNA reads TGTGCCAGCAGCTTAGCTGTAAGCCAAGAGACCCAGTACTTC.

This clone has a count of ten or more. Other DNA sequences in the sample encode the same CDR3. The chain couples TRBV19 to TRBJ2-4; D is uncertain. V was cut by 5 bases and J by 9 bases, with 11 bases left in between. The CDR3 covers 12 residues. Germline values: CDR1 LNHDA, CDR2 SQIVND (reference sequence). CDR3 nucleotide sequence: TGTGCCAGTAGTCTAAAATCGGGCATTCAGTACTTC. Its translation: CASSLKSGIQYF.

Relative to its sample, this clone is medium-sized (0.01 to 0.1%). The chain combines TRBV12-3 or TRBV12-4 with TRBJ1-1; TRBD1 agrees at 9 bases. This CDR3 region has 17 residues. Germline trimming cut 6 bases from V and 2 bases from J; bases unmatched to any gene: 13. The CDR3 loop reads CASSRPQGQGPNTEAFF. Here the CDR3 DNA reads TGTGCCAGCAGCAGACCCCAGGGACAGGGTCCTAACACTGAAGCTTTCTTT.